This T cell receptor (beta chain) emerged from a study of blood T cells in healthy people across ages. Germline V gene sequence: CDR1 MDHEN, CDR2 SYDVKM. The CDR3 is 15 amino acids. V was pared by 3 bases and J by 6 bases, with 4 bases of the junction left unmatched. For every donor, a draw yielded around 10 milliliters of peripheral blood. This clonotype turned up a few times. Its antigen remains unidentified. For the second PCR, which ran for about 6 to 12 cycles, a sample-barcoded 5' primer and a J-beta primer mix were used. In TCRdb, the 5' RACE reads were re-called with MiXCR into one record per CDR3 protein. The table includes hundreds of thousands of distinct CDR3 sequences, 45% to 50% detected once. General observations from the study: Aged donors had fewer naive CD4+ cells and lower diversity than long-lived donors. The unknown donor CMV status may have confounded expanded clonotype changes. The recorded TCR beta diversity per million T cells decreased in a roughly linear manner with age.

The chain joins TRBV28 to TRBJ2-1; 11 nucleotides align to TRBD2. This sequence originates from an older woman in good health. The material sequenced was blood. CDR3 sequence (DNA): TGTGCCAGCAGTTTCGGGACTAGCGGACGCAATGAGCAGTTCTTC. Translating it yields CASSFGTSGRNEQFF.